The 29 T cell receptor beta chains reported below all come from one sample, sequenced in a study of blood T cell repertoires in COVID-19. Method: immunoSEQ multiplex PCR; TCRdb's copy keeps in-frame clones and lacks some. The sample has some 320,000 clones, 80% to 90% seen once. Input material: PBMCs or T cells enriched from blood (not recorded which). The receptors shown here come from a woman aged 25-40 years who had recovered from COVID-19.

This clone is medium-sized within its sample. The chain combines TRBV9 with TRBJ1-2; 8 nucleotides agree with TRBD1. Germline V gives CDR1 SGDLS, CDR2 YYNGEE. Trimming cost V 2 bases and J 3 bases; bases outside gene matches: 6. The CDR3 is made up of 15 amino acids. The CDR3 protein is CASSVGTGRYYGYTF. The DNA for the CDR3 is TGTGCCAGCAGCGTGGGGACAGGACGTTACTATGGCTACACCTTC.

The genes are TRBV3-1 (or the pseudogene TRBV3-2) and TRBJ2-5; TRBD1 matches 9 bases. Germline V gene data show CDR1 as LGHDT and CDR2 as YNNKEL (reference sequence). The CDR3 sequence is 17 residues long. Germline trimming cut 7 bases from V and 4 bases from J; bases unmatched to any gene: 16. CDR3 region: CASTPLPPGTGSETQYF. As DNA, the CDR3 is TGTGCCAGCACCCCCTTACCTCCCGGGACAGGGTCAGAGACCCAGTACTTC.

The V call is TRBV14, the J call TRBJ2-5; no firm D call. From germline, CDR1 is SGHDN and CDR2 FVKESK. The V end was cut by 4 bases, the J end by 4 bases, with 10 bases between. There are 13 residues in the CDR3. The DNA of the CDR3 is TGTGCCAGCAGCCCGCGGCTGGGAGAGACCCAGTACTTC. Translated: CASSPRLGETQYF.

The chain links TRBV28 to TRBJ1-5; TRBD1 might be the D (6 bases). Trimming left V 6 bases short and J 3 bases short, with 21 bases between. The CDR3 spans 17 residues. The germline gives CDR1 MDHEN, CDR2 SYDVKM. The CDR3 loop is CASRPLQGWGANQPQHF. DNA of the CDR3: TGTGCCAGCAGGCCACTACAGGGATGGGGAGCCAATCAGCCCCAGCATTTT.

This chain uses TRBV29-1 with TRBJ1-5; 10 bases are shared with TRBD1. From germline, CDR1 is SQVTM and CDR2 ANQGSEA. The V and J ends lost 6 bases and 5 bases, in that order; junction bases with no gene match: 10. The CDR3 has 15 residues. CDR3 coding DNA: TGCAGCGTCATCCATGACAGGGGGCTCGATCAGCCCCAGCATTTT. It yields the protein CSVIHDRGLDQPQHF.

V usage is TRBV19 and J usage is TRBJ1-1; 12 nucleotides match TRBD1. Germline values: CDR1 LNHDA, CDR2 SQIVND (reference sequence). V trimming: 2 bases; J trimming: 0 bases; junction bases outside the gene matches: 7. This CDR3 is 18 amino acids long. CDR3 residues: CASSIWEGTGGMNTEAFF. The CDR3 DNA follows: TGTGCCAGTAGTATATGGGAGGGGACAGGGGGCATGAACACTGAAGCTTTCTTT.

This clone was detected only once. V is TRBV6-5 and J is TRBJ2-2; D gene unclear. The germline V and J ends were trimmed by 0 bases and 1 base, with 9 bases remaining between them. Germline V gene sequence: CDR1 MNHEY, CDR2 SVGAGI. CDR3 length: 16 residues. CDR3 region: CASSYSIPGNTGELFF. In DNA form, the CDR3 reads TGTGCCAGCAGTTACTCGATTCCAGGGAACACCGGGGAGCTGTTTTTT.

The rearrangement uses TRBV5-1 and TRBJ1-4; TRBD1 might be the D (6 bases). CDR1 is SGHRS and CDR2 is YFSETQ in the germline V gene. This CDR3 has 16 amino acids. The germline V and J ends were trimmed by 0 bases and 3 bases, with 12 bases remaining between them. Written as DNA, the CDR3 is TGCGCCAGCAGCTTGGCTGGGGGCGCATCTAATGAAAAACTGTTTTTT. Protein sequence: CASSLAGGASNEKLFF.

This chain joins TRBV19 and TRBJ1-6; D is perhaps TRBD1 (5 bases). Germline CDR1 and CDR2: LNHDA and SQIVND (reference sequence). With 5 bases removed from V and 9 bases from J, the gap between germline ends came to 23 bases. The CDR3 spans 17 residues. CDR3 sequence: CASSWGDTSGVGSPLHF. The CDR3 coding sequence is TGTGCCAGTAGTTGGGGCGATACTTCTGGGGTCGGTTCACCCCTCCACTTT.

This clone was recorded only once. The rearrangement joins TRBV11-2 to TRBJ1-1; possibly TRBD1 for D (6 bases). The CDR3 runs 18 residues. Germline CDR1 and CDR2: SGHAT and FQNNGV. The V gene lost 7 bases and the J gene lost 5 bases, with 29 bases spanning the gap. CDR3 residues: CASTHYLGQLSRGTEAFF. The CDR3, as DNA: TGTGCCAGCACCCACTACCTCGGACAGCTCTCACGAGGAACTGAAGCTTTCTTT. Combining the CDR3 with reference TRBV11-2 and TRBJ1-1 gives the whole variable domain EAGVAQSPRYKIIEKRQSVAFWCNPISGHATLYWYQQILGQGPKLLIQFQNNGVVDDSQLPKDRFSAERLKGVDSTLKIQPAKLEDSAVYLCASTHYLGQLSRGTEAFFGQGTRLTVV.

This clone was detected once. J is TRBJ2-7 and V is TRBV13; TRBD1 might be the D (6 bases). Trimming removed 6 bases at V and 1 base at J, with 19 bases between. The CDR3 is made up of 16 amino acids. Germline loops: CDR1 PRHDT, CDR2 FYEKMQ (reference sequence). The CDR3 region is CASSHSTRGPSYEQYF. The DNA for the CDR3 is TGTGCCAGCAGTCATAGCACCAGGGGACCGTCCTACGAGCAGTACTTC.

The chain employs TRBV29-1 and TRBJ1-1; TRBD1 matches at 7 bases. The CDR3 has 10 residues. Germline CDR1 reads SQVTM; CDR2 reads ANQGSEA. Trimming cost V 4 bases and J 10 bases; bases outside gene matches: 3. CDR3 in amino acids: CSVVSGGAFF. In DNA form, the CDR3 reads TGCAGCGTTGTCTCAGGGGGAGCTTTCTTT.

The chain couples TRBV5-1 to TRBJ2-7, with D possibly being TRBD1 (5 bases). The V end was cut by 4 bases, the J end by 1 base, with 12 bases between. CDR1 SGHRS and CDR2 YFSETQ come from the germline V gene. The CDR3 runs 14 residues. CDR3 residues: CASSLNSGSYEQYF. CDR3 sequence (DNA): TGCGCCAGCAGCCTCAACTCAGGGTCCTACGAGCAGTACTTC.

This chain uses TRBV7-2 with TRBJ1-5; D is undetermined. V lost 5 bases, J lost 0 bases, and 8 bases lay in between. CDR1 and CDR2 from the germline V gene are SGHTA and FQGNSA. The CDR3 has 14 amino acids. The CDR3 region is CASSVLNSNQPQHF. As DNA, the CDR3 is TGTGCCAGCAGCGTACTAAATAGCAATCAGCCCCAGCATTTT. Full variable domain (rest looked up from reference TRBV7-2 and TRBJ1-5): GAGVSQSPSNKVTEKGKDVELRCDPISGHTALYWYRQSLGQGLEFLIYFQGNSAPDKSGLPSDRFSAERTGGSVSTLTIQRTQQEDSAVYLCASSVLNSNQPQHFGDGTRLSIL.

V usage is TRBV27 and J usage is TRBJ2-7; tentative D call: TRBD2 (7 bases). V gave up 6 bases and J gave up 4 bases, with 31 bases separating them. Germline V gives CDR1 MNHEY, CDR2 SMNVEV (reference sequence). This CDR3 contains 19 residues. CDR3 sequence reads: CASSPHLGAGARRLYEQYF. The CDR3 coding sequence is TGTGCCAGCAGCCCTCACCTGGGGGCGGGGGCGCGTCGTCTTTACGAGCAGTACTTC.

CDR3 DNA sequence: TGTGCCAGCAGCCCACTTACCGACAGGTACGAAAAACTGTTTTTT. Residues: CASSPLTDRYEKLFF. The chain links TRBV5-4 to TRBJ1-4; maybe TRBD1 (6 bases). Germline loops: CDR1 SGHNT, CDR2 YYREEE (reference sequence). The CDR3 extends over 15 amino acids. V shed 4 bases and J shed 8 bases, with 18 bases lying between them.

The chain has TRBV2 and TRBJ2-4; D perhaps matches TRBD1 (6 bases). V was clipped by 6 bases and J by 0 bases, with 12 bases between them. CDR3 length: 15 amino acids. Germline V gives CDR1 SNHLY, CDR2 FYNNEI. In nucleotides, the CDR3 is TGTGCCAGCAGACGGACAGACCTAGCCAAAAACATTCAGTACTTC. Its protein product is CASRRTDLAKNIQYF.

The chain uses TRBV28 and TRBJ2-1; 8 bases are shared with TRBD1. The CDR3 is 14 residues long. CDR1 and CDR2 (germline): MDHEN, SYDVKM. Trimming cost V 2 bases and J 8 bases; bases outside gene matches: 5. CDR3 in DNA: TGTGCCAGCAGTTTAGTACAGGGGGGCCATGAGCAGTTCTTC. Translated, it gives CASSLVQGGHEQFF.

The J gene is TRBJ2-3, the V gene TRBV5-1, with D maybe TRBD1 (7 bases). This CDR3 is built from 15 residues. Trimming shortened V by 5 bases and J by 4 bases, and 17 bases separated the two germline ends. Germline V lookup: CDR1 SGHRS, CDR2 YFSETQ. CDR3: CASRSTSGGSDTQYF. CDR3 bases: TGCGCCAGCAGGTCTACATCAGGGGGGTCAGATACGCAGTATTTT.

The rearrangement uses TRBV19 and TRBJ1-5, with TRBD1 matching over 7 bases. Germline V gives CDR1 LNHDA, CDR2 SQIVND (reference sequence). This CDR3 spans 15 amino acids. V lost 6 bases, J lost 3 bases, and 8 bases stayed unmatched. The chain's CDR3 is CASSMGQLLNQPQHF. In DNA form, the CDR3 reads TGTGCCAGTAGCATGGGACAGCTACTCAATCAGCCCCAGCATTTT.

The V call is TRBV24-1, the J call TRBJ2-5; TRBD2 matches 7 bases. The CDR3 is 15 residues long. The germline gives CDR1 KGHDR, CDR2 SFDVKD. V gave up 1 base and J gave up 4 bases; unmatched junction bases: 5. For the CDR3, the DNA is TGTGCCACCAGTGATTTCAGGGAGGGGCGAGAGACCCAGTACTTC. Translating it yields CATSDFREGRETQYF.

The V call is TRBV10-3, the J call TRBJ1-1, with 7 bases fitting TRBD1. With V trimmed by 7 bases and J by 8 bases, 13 bases remained unmatched. The CDR3 has 14 residues. CDR1 is ENHRY and CDR2 is SYGVKD in the germline V gene. This CDR3 reads CAITETGTPIEAFF. CDR3 coding DNA: TGTGCCATCACCGAGACAGGGACCCCGATAGAAGCTTTCTTT.

This sequence joins TRBV28 and TRBJ1-6; TRBD1 is a possible D gene (5 bases). CDR1 and CDR2 (germline): MDHEN, SYDVKM. Trimming shortened V by 8 bases and J by 8 bases, and 16 bases separated the two germline ends. The CDR3 runs 14 residues. As DNA, the CDR3 is TGTGCCAGCCGCGATCGGCAGGGCTATTCACCCCTCCACTTT. It translates to CASRDRQGYSPLHF.

The chain joins TRBV27 to TRBJ2-1; D unresolved. CDR3 length equals 16 residues. V was clipped by 2 bases and J by 9 bases, with 20 bases between them. The germline V gene has CDR1 MNHEY and CDR2 SMNVEV (reference sequence). CDR3 coding DNA: TGTGCCAGCAGTTTACCTCTATACCCCTCCCTCGGTGAGCAGTTCTTC. This encodes CASSLPLYPSLGEQFF.

V is TRBV6-5 and J is TRBJ1-1, with D maybe TRBD1 (5 bases). Germline CDR1 MNHEY, CDR2 SVGAGI. V lost 8 bases and J lost 10, with 17 bases in between. The CDR3 length is 12 residues. The chain's CDR3 is CASAHNRFGAFF. The CDR3 DNA reads as TGTGCCAGCGCACACAACAGGTTCGGAGCTTTCTTT.

The V call is TRBV6-5, the J call TRBJ1-1; D gene uncertain. Trimming pared 0 bases from V and 2 bases from J, leaving 10 bases between. The V gene's germline CDR1 is MNHEY and CDR2 SVGAGI. The CDR3 covers 15 residues. The CDR3 DNA reads TGTGCCAGCAGTTACTCGCTCGCCCTAAACACTGAAGCTTTCTTT. Translating it yields CASSYSLALNTEAFF.

The chain combines TRBV6-2 or TRBV6-3 with TRBJ1-4, with 8 bases that match TRBD1. This CDR3 has 14 residues. J was trimmed by 7 bases and V by 5 bases; bases with no gene match: 6. Germline CDR1 and CDR2: MNHEY and SVGEGT. The CDR3 nucleotides read TGTGCCAGCAGTCGGACAGGGAGCCTTGAAAAACTGTTTTTT. Translating it yields CASSRTGSLEKLFF.

The V call is TRBV2, the J call TRBJ1-2; tentatively, D is TRBD1 (6 bases). V dropped 4 bases and J dropped 8 bases, with 17 bases sitting between them. The CDR3 loop spans 14 amino acids. CDR1 and CDR2 (germline): SNHLY, FYNNEI. The CDR3 region is CASSVVRQGKGYTF. In DNA, the CDR3 is TGTGCCAGCAGTGTAGTGCGTCAGGGGAAGGGCTACACCTTC.

The gene calls are TRBV7-2 and TRBJ1-1, with D perhaps matching TRBD1 (6 bases). V lost 2 bases and J 3 bases, leaving 10 bases between the germline ends. Germline V lookup: CDR1 SGHTA, CDR2 FQGNSA. This CDR3 has 14 residues. The CDR3: CASSLPGVDTEAFF. The CDR3, as DNA: TGTGCCAGCAGCTTACCAGGGGTGGACACTGAAGCTTTCTTT.